This entry is about one T cell receptor (beta chain). Antigen specificity is unknown. Method: immunoSEQ multiplex PCR; TCRdb's copy keeps in-frame clones and lacks some. The sample yields tens of thousands of clones, roughly 85% seen once. V lost 4 bases and J lost 4, with 14 bases in between. This CDR3 contains 14 residues. The germline gives CDR1 MNHNY, CDR2 SVGAGI (reference sequence). The data are from a study of T cells in localized non-small cell lung cancer. Regarding the study as a whole: There were a median 57 of the top 100 tumor clones appearing in adjacent lung.

This sequence joins TRBV6-6 and TRBJ2-7; a weak D match, TRBD2 (5 bases). The receptor was isolated from a woman aged 35 to 70 with stage I lung adenocarcinoma. The material was peripheral blood, obtained before any cancer treatment. CDR3 nucleotide sequence: TGTGCCAGCAGTTCTACAGACGGGAAGTACGAGCAGTACTTC. As protein: CASSSTDGKYEQYF.